By share of the sample, the clone carrying this T cell receptor beta chain is medium-sized (0.01 to 0.1%). Its antigen is not identified. TRBV12-4/TRBJ1-2 clonotypes were amplified with adaptor-ligated barcode primers. MiXCR, run by TCRdb on the multiplex PCR reads, gives a single entry per CDR3 protein. Of roughly 700 distinct CDR3 sequences in the sample, 13% to 15% were seen once. The CDR3 has 14 residues. V dropped 5 bases and J dropped 6 bases, with 16 bases sitting between them. Study observations and caveats: Tumor memory CD4+ T cell TCR gene usage clustered with blood and lymph node memory CD4+ cells and lymph node naive CD4+ cells.

Sequencing was done on a sample of naive CD4+ T cells sorted from blood. Subset of the sample: naive CD4+ T cells, CD4+CD45RA+CD25-. This chain connects TRBV12-3 or TRBV12-4 to TRBJ1-2, with D uncertain. This clonotype was obtained from a female donor with breast cancer. Here the CDR3 DNA reads TGTGCCAGCAGTCCGCCGGGCAGGACGGATGGCTACACCTTC. Translated, it gives CASSPPGRTDGYTF.